These 30 T cell receptor beta chains were all obtained from the same sample, sequenced in a study of T-cell reconstitution after alpha-beta-depleted transplantation in children. A TCRbeta library incorporating unique molecular identifiers was prepared. TCRdb analysed the PCR reads with MiXCR anew, one entry per CDR3 protein. The repertoire includes some 450,000 distinct CDR3 sequences, around two fifths of them detected once, and under 30% sits in the top ten. Specimen: PBMCs, collected before TCRalphabeta/CD19-depleted stem cell transplant. These receptors were obtained from a girl under 10 years old with aplastic anemia, due to receive a stem cell transplant.

The genes are TRBV12-3 or TRBV12-4 and TRBJ1-2, with D tentatively TRBD1 (5 bases). V was clipped by 5 bases and J by 4 bases, with 14 bases between them. The length of the CDR3 is 14 residues. The CDR3: CASSPGTDSYGYTF. CDR3 bases: TGTGCCAGCAGTCCTGGGACGGATTCCTATGGCTACACCTTC.

This clonotype came up a few times. The rearrangement joins TRBV5-1 to TRBJ2-1, with 10 bases aligning to TRBD1. CDR1 is SGHRS, CDR2 YFSETQ, per germline. This CDR3 is built from 15 residues. The J segment lost 6 bases and the V segment lost 4 bases, leaving 7 bases of the junction unmatched. The CDR3 is CASSPGQGSINEQFF. In DNA, the CDR3 is TGCGCCAGCAGCCCGGGACAGGGGAGTATCAATGAGCAGTTCTTC.

The chain combines TRBV7-9 with TRBJ2-7, with 11 bases aligning to TRBD1. Trimming at V came to 5 bases and at J to 5 bases, leaving 8 bases not matched to a gene. This CDR3 has 15 amino acids. CDR1 and CDR2 (germline): SEHNR, FQNEAQ (reference sequence). As DNA, the CDR3 is TGTGCCAGCAGCGGCACCCGGGACAGGGGGGACGAGCAGTACTTC. Its protein product is CASSGTRDRGDEQYF.

The rearrangement links TRBV7-2 to TRBJ2-7; D might be TRBD1 or TRBD2, each matching 5 bases. V was pared by 8 bases and J by 2 bases, with 16 bases between. The CDR3 is 14 amino acids. Germline CDR1 reads SGHTA; CDR2 reads FQGNSA. The CDR3 protein is CASVGREKTYEQYF. CDR3 DNA sequence: TGTGCCAGCGTTGGCAGGGAGAAGACCTACGAGCAGTACTTC.

This clonotype was detected many times. The chain uses TRBV19 and TRBJ1-1; D is undetermined. The CDR3 has 15 amino acids. The V end was cut by 4 bases, the J end by 3 bases, with 15 bases between. Germline V gene sequence: CDR1 LNHDA, CDR2 SQIVND (reference sequence). The chain's CDR3 is CASSTGALTDTEAFF. Written as DNA, the CDR3 is TGTGCCAGTAGTACGGGTGCTCTCACGGACACTGAAGCTTTCTTT.

The chain carries TRBV10-3 and TRBJ2-5; tentative D call: TRBD1 (6 bases). The length of the CDR3 is 15 residues. From germline, CDR1 is ENHRY and CDR2 SYGVKD. The V and J ends lost 2 bases and 3 bases respectively, with 13 bases between them. For the CDR3, the DNA is TGTGCCATCAGTGAGACAGCAGGGGTTGAAGAGACCCAGTACTTC. Its translation: CAISETAGVEETQYF.

The chain employs TRBV15 and TRBJ2-6; D is uncertain. The CDR3 is 15 residues long. In germline, CDR1 is LNHNV, CDR2 YYDKDF (reference sequence). V lost 5 bases, J lost 0 bases, and 8 bases lay in between. The CDR3 bases are TGTGCCACCAGCGGACGCCTCTCTGGGGCCAACGTCCTGACTTTC. Amino acid sequence: CATSGRLSGANVLTF. The variable domain in full, with the rest retrieved from reference TRBV15 and TRBJ2-6, is DAMVIQNPRYQVTQFGKPVTLSCSQTLNHNVMYWYQQKSSQAPKLLFHYYDKDFNNEADTPDNFQSRRPNTSFCFLDIRSPGLGDTAMYLCATSGRLSGANVLTFGAGSRLTVL.

This chain joins TRBV5-1 and TRBJ2-3, with TRBD2 matching 9 bases. There are 16 residues in the CDR3. Trimming at V came to 0 bases and at J to 2 bases, leaving 4 bases not matched to a gene. The V gene's germline CDR1 is SGHRS and CDR2 YFSETQ. The CDR3 region is CASSLGASGNTDTQYF. The CDR3 DNA sequence: TGCGCCAGCAGCTTGGGCGCTAGCGGGAACACAGATACGCAGTATTTT. Using reference TRBV5-1 and TRBJ2-3 for the parts outside the CDR3, the full variable domain is KAGVTQTPRYLIKTRGQQVTLSCSPISGHRSVSWYQQTPGQGLQFLFEYFSETQRNKGNFPGRFSGRQFSNSRSEMNVSTLELGDSALYLCASSLGASGNTDTQYFGPGTRLTVL.

This chain joins TRBV7-2 and TRBJ2-1; 8 nucleotides match TRBD2. The germline V gene has CDR1 SGHTA and CDR2 FQGNSA. The V gene end was trimmed by 5 bases and the J gene end by 6 bases; junction bases not matched to a gene: 9. This CDR3 has 15 amino acids. The CDR3 loop is CASSPPGLVGNEQFF. DNA of the CDR3: TGTGCCAGCAGCCCACCGGGACTAGTCGGCAATGAGCAGTTCTTC.

CDR3 sequence: CASSSGPLGVGYTF. DNA for the CDR3: TGTGCCAGCAGTTCCGGGCCTCTTGGGGTTGGCTACACCTTC. The gene calls are TRBV6-5 and TRBJ1-2, with D hard to call. The CDR3 is 14 residues long. Trimming left V 4 bases short and J 7 bases short, with 16 bases between. Germline V gene lookup returns CDR1 MNHEY and CDR2 SVGAGI.

This clonotype was seen at least ten times. This chain links TRBV11-2 with TRBJ2-1; D might be TRBD1 (5 bases). The germline gives CDR1 SGHAT, CDR2 FQNNGV. V shed 1 base and J shed 3 bases, with 16 bases lying between them. This CDR3 is 17 amino acids long. CDR3 coding DNA: TGTGCCAGCAGCTTAGGATTTGGCAGGGCCCTCTACAATGAGCAGTTCTTC. It yields the protein CASSLGFGRALYNEQFF.

The J gene is TRBJ2-7, the V gene TRBV29-1; tentative D call: TRBD2 (5 bases). Germline CDR1 reads SQVTM; CDR2 reads ANQGSEA. Trimming took off 4 bases at V and 5 bases at J, with 12 bases between the two ends. The CDR3 loop spans 12 amino acids. The CDR3 DNA reads TGCAGCGTTGGCAGAGGGTATAACGAGCAGTACTTC. Its protein is CSVGRGYNEQYF.

This clonotype was picked up many times. This sequence joins TRBV12-3 or TRBV12-4 and TRBJ2-2; TRBD1 agrees at 7 bases. This CDR3 is built from 13 residues. Trimming cost V 4 bases and J 7 bases; bases outside gene matches: 3. This CDR3 reads CASSSTGFGELFF. The CDR3 DNA follows: TGTGCCAGCAGTTCGACAGGGTTCGGGGAGCTGTTTTTT.

The table lists this clonotype with a few counts. V usage is TRBV20-1 and J usage is TRBJ2-2, with 8 positions matching TRBD2. The germline V gene has CDR1 DFQATT and CDR2 SNEGSKA (reference sequence). The length of the CDR3 is 15 residues. With V trimmed by 2 bases and J by 3 bases, 5 bases remained unmatched. CDR3 sequence (DNA): TGCAGTGCTAGAAAGCGGGAGTGGGACACCGGGGAGCTGTTTTTT. This translates into CSARKREWDTGELFF.

In this sample, this clonotype turned up many times. The chain carries TRBV6-2 or TRBV6-3 and TRBJ2-4; either TRBD1 or TRBD2 may fit D (5 bases each). Germline V CDR1 and CDR2: MNHEY, SVGEGT. V was clipped by 0 bases and J by 14 bases, with 11 bases between them. The CDR3 is 12 amino acids. Written as DNA, the CDR3 is TGTGCCAGCAGTTACTCATCCGGGACGAAGTACTTC. It specifies CASSYSSGTKYF.

The chain carries TRBV28 and TRBJ2-7, with a possible D match to TRBD2 (6 bases). From germline, CDR1 is MDHEN and CDR2 SYDVKM. V was clipped by 0 bases and J by 3 bases, with 24 bases between them. The CDR3 length is 19 residues. The CDR3 protein is CASSLWFGFGGGRRYEQYF. DNA of the CDR3: TGTGCCAGCAGTTTATGGTTTGGTTTTGGGGGTGGGAGGCGCTACGAGCAGTACTTC. Full variable domain (rest looked up from reference TRBV28 and TRBJ2-7): DVKVTQSSRYLVKRTGEKVFLECVQDMDHENMFWYRQDPGLGLRLIYFSYDVKMKEKGDIPEGYSVSREKKERFSLILESASTNQTSMYLCASSLWFGFGGGRRYEQYFGPGTRLTVT.

This clonotype showed up many times. The rearrangement links TRBV7-9 to TRBJ2-1; D is uncertain. Trimming took off 1 base at V and 7 bases at J, with 8 bases between the two ends. The CDR3 loop spans 13 amino acids. Germline V gene lookup returns CDR1 SEHNR and CDR2 FQNEAQ (reference sequence). The DNA of the CDR3 is TGTGCCAGCAGCTTAGTGATGCTAAATGAGCAGTTCTTC. Residues: CASSLVMLNEQFF.

The chain is built from TRBV10-3 and TRBJ2-7, with D perhaps TRBD2 (5 bases). The V end lost 2 bases, the J end lost 5 bases, and 10 bases lay between the germline ends. Germline V gives CDR1 ENHRY, CDR2 SYGVKD. This CDR3 has 13 amino acids. The CDR3: CAISEPSKDEQYF. CDR3 coding DNA: TGTGCCATCAGTGAGCCTAGCAAGGACGAGCAGTACTTC.

The rearrangement uses TRBV5-1 and TRBJ2-3; D is unresolved. V lost 2 bases to trimming and J lost 6 bases, with 7 bases between them. Germline V CDR1 and CDR2: SGHRS, YFSETQ. This CDR3 comprises 12 residues. CDR3 DNA sequence: TGCGCCAGCAGCTTATATCGGGATACGCAGTATTTT. It yields the protein CASSLYRDTQYF.

This chain links TRBV4-1 with TRBJ2-5; D may be TRBD2 (5 bases). Germline CDR1 reads MGHRA; CDR2 reads YSYEKL. V lost 0 bases to trimming and J lost 5 bases, with 13 bases between them. CDR3 size: 15 residues. CDR3 sequence (DNA): TGCGCCAGCAGCCAAGATATGAGGGTTGGGGAGACCCAGTACTTC. This codes for CASSQDMRVGETQYF.

The chain has TRBV20-1 and TRBJ2-1; TRBD2 agrees at 8 bases. Germline V gene data show CDR1 as DFQATT and CDR2 as SNEGSKA (reference sequence). The CDR3 consists of 15 residues. The V segment lost 4 bases and the J segment 4 bases; nucleotides outside the gene matches: 9. CDR3 nucleotides: TGCAGTGCTACTCCCGGGGGACTAGTTTACAATGAGCAGTTCTTC. Translating gives CSATPGGLVYNEQFF.

This clonotype was counted many times. The chain recombines TRBV11-2 with TRBJ2-1, with 11 bases fitting TRBD2. V was pared by 4 bases and J by 7 bases, with 6 bases of the junction left unmatched. CDR1 and CDR2 from the germline V gene are SGHAT and FQNNGV. The CDR3 runs to 15 residues. CDR3: CASSSLAGGRNEQFF. The DNA of the CDR3 is TGTGCCAGCAGCTCTCTAGCGGGAGGAAGGAATGAGCAGTTCTTC.

CDR3 sequence: CAISGLGNEQYF. CDR3 bases: TGTGCCATCAGTGGCTTGGGGAACGAGCAGTACTTC. The gene calls are TRBV10-3 and TRBJ2-7; the D is unclear. Trimming left V 4 bases short and J 5 bases short, with 9 bases between. Germline V CDR1 and CDR2: ENHRY, SYGVKD. The CDR3 loop spans 12 amino acids.

In nucleotides, the CDR3 is TGCAGCGTTGTACGGCAGGGAGAAGCCCCTGCCAAAAACATTCAGTACTTC. This encodes CSVVRQGEAPAKNIQYF. The chain combines TRBV29-1 with TRBJ2-4; D may match TRBD1 or TRBD2 (5 bases each). Germline CDR1 reads SQVTM; CDR2 reads ANQGSEA. V was cut by 4 bases and J by 1 base, with 20 bases left in between. The length of the CDR3 is 17 residues.

The V and J genes are TRBV6-5 and TRBJ2-2; 7 bases fit TRBD2. Germline V gene data show CDR1 as MNHEY and CDR2 as SVGAGI. The CDR3 consists of 16 residues. Germline trimming cut 2 bases from V and 3 bases from J; bases unmatched to any gene: 6. CDR3 amino acids: CASSYGRVRYTGELFF. For the CDR3, the DNA is TGTGCCAGCAGTTACGGGAGGGTTAGGTACACCGGGGAGCTGTTTTTT.

The V and J genes are TRBV11-1 and TRBJ2-4; weak D call: TRBD1 (6 bases). Germline V gene sequence: CDR1 SGHAT, CDR2 FQDESV (reference sequence). Trimming pared 6 bases from V and 8 bases from J, leaving 20 bases between. The CDR3 is 15 amino acids. CDR3 sequence (DNA): TGTGCCAGCAGAAGATCACGACAGGCCTGGGACATTCAGTACTTC. This translates into CASRRSRQAWDIQYF. Full variable domain (outside the CDR3, taken from reference TRBV11-1 and TRBJ2-4): EAEVAQSPRYKITEKSQAVAFWCDPISGHATLYWYRQILGQGPELLVQFQDESVVDDSQLPKDRFSAERLKGVDSTLKIQPAELGDSAMYLCASRRSRQAWDIQYFGAGTRLSVL.

The CDR3 DNA sequence: TGTGCCAGCAGCGCGGGAGGGGCAGATACGCAGTATTTT. It translates to CASSAGGADTQYF. The rearrangement links TRBV9 to TRBJ2-3; 8 bases are a match to TRBD2. The germline CDR1 and CDR2 sequences are SGDLS and YYNGEE. After removal of 3 bases from V and 4 bases from J, the junction contained 1 base not matched to a gene. There are 13 residues in the CDR3.

The CDR3 DNA is TGCGCCAGCAGCCGGTATGGGACTAGCGGGGCCACGCCCCAGTACTTC. It yields the protein CASSRYGTSGATPQYF. The chain uses TRBV4-1 and TRBJ2-5, with 13 nucleotides matching TRBD2. The CDR3 sequence is 16 residues long. With 4 bases clipped from V and 9 bases from J, the junction kept 11 bases outside the gene matches. CDR1 and CDR2 from the germline V gene are MGHRA and YSYEKL.

There are a few counts of this clonotype. This chain joins TRBV4-1 and TRBJ2-3; no reliable D call. Between the trimmed V and J ends, which lost 4 bases and 3 bases, there was a span of 14 bases. This CDR3 region has 15 residues. Germline CDR1 and CDR2: MGHRA and YSYEKL. The CDR3 reads CASSPPPLGTDTQYF. The CDR3, as DNA: TGCGCCAGCAGCCCACCCCCCCTAGGGACAGATACGCAGTATTTT.

This clonotype occurred a few times. This chain links TRBV7-2 with TRBJ1-4; D is ambiguous. Germline V CDR1 and CDR2: SGHTA, FQGNSA. Trimming left V 3 bases short and J 4 bases short, with 9 bases between. The CDR3 covers 14 residues. The CDR3 DNA reads as TGTGCCAGCAGCTTTTTACAGTTTAATGAAAAACTGTTTTTT. Translation: CASSFLQFNEKLFF. Using reference TRBV7-2 and TRBJ1-4 for the parts outside the CDR3, the full variable domain is GAGVSQSPSNKVTEKGKDVELRCDPISGHTALYWYRQSLGQGLEFLIYFQGNSAPDKSGLPSDRFSAERTGGSVSTLTIQRTQQEDSAVYLCASSFLQFNEKLFFGSGTQLSVL.